The present TCR beta chain was sequenced within a study of shared clonotypes between healthy human individuals. Study conclusions and caveats: A few donors had around 5.5% of their naive CD4 clonotypes in common. Generation of non-shared clonotypes was less probable than generation of clonotypes shared by all four donors.

As to this clone: Its antigen is currently unknown.

Genomic DNA per cell subset filled all wells of several immunoSEQ plates. Sorted-subset replicate PCR reactions contained around 220 ng DNA, corresponding to some 29,000 T cell genomes. Method: immunoSEQ multiplex PCR; TCRdb's copy keeps in-frame clones and lacks some. Seen here are 2,500,000 or so clones, approximately 92% observed once, and the top ten hold over 0.12%. Germline CDR1 and CDR2: SGDLS and YYNGEE. The CDR3 totals 16 residues. The V segment lost 5 bases and the J segment 2 bases; nucleotides outside the gene matches: 10. This TCR came from a man between 18 and 35 years old in good health. Material for sequencing was naive CD4+ T cells sorted from blood. Documented subset: CD45RA+ positively selected. The rearrangement links TRBV9 to TRBJ1-2; TRBD1 matches at 9 bases. The chain's CDR3 is CASSIRTGGANYGYTF. In DNA form, the CDR3 reads TGTGCCAGCAGTATAAGAACAGGGGGCGCGAACTATGGCTACACCTTC. The whole variable domain, remainder taken from reference TRBV9 and TRBJ1-2, is DSGVTQTPKHLITATGQRVTLRCSPRSGDLSVYWYQQSLDQGLQFLIQYYNGEERAKGNILERFSAQQFPDLHSELNLSSLELGDSALYFCASSIRTGGANYGYTFGSGTRLTVV.